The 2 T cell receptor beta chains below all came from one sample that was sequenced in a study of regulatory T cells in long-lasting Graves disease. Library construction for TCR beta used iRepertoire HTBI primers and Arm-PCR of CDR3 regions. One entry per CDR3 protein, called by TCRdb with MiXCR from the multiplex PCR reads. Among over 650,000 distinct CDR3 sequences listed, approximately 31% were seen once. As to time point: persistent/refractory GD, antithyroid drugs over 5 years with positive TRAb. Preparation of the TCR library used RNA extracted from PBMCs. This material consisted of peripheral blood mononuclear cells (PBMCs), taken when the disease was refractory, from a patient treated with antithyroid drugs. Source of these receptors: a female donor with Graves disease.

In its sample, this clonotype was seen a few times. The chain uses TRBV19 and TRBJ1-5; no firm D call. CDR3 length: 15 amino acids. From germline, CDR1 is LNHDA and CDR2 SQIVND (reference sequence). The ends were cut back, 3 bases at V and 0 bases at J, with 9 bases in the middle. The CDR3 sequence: CASSMSAYSNQPQHF. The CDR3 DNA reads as TGTGCCAGTAGTATGTCGGCTTATAGCAATCAGCCCCAGCATTTT.

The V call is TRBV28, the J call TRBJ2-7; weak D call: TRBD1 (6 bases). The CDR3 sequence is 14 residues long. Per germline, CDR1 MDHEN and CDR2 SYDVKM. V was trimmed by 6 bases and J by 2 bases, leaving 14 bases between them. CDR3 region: CASRGQLGAYEQYF. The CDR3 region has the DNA TGTGCCAGCAGAGGACAGTTAGGGGCCTACGAGCAGTACTTC.